This T cell receptor beta chain emerged from a study of OX40 agonist ivuxolimab in advanced cancers. The overall study: Patients in the trial were receiving intravenous ivuxolimab every 2 weeks, at doses of 0.01 to 10 mg/kg.

This clone was seen a single time. Its antigen remains unknown. The CDR3 sequence is 12 residues long. Germline V gene sequence: CDR1 SGHTA, CDR2 FQGTGA. Trimming shortened V by 6 bases and J by 5 bases, and 10 bases separated the two germline ends. Autoimmune disease history or systemic immunosuppression barred patients. Generated by immunoSEQ multiplex PCR, the TCRdb table keeps only in-frame clones and is missing some. This sample yields about 99,000 clones, of which over 75% are seen a single time; 0.25% to 0.35% belongs to the top ten. Overall study results and limits: Clonal expansion was seen in CD4+ and CD8+ blood T cells by week 6 at 0.1 to 3.0 mg/kg.

The material was CD4+ or CD8+ T cells sorted from blood, obtained in a trial of the OX40 agonist ivuxolimab. The chain combines TRBV7-3 with TRBJ1-1; D gene uncertain. This TCR was sampled from an adult with an advanced solid tumor such as melanoma, head and neck, liver or kidney cancer. The CDR3 nucleotides read TGTGCCAGCAGTTACGGCCCTACTGAAGCTTTCTTT. Translating gives CASSYGPTEAFF.